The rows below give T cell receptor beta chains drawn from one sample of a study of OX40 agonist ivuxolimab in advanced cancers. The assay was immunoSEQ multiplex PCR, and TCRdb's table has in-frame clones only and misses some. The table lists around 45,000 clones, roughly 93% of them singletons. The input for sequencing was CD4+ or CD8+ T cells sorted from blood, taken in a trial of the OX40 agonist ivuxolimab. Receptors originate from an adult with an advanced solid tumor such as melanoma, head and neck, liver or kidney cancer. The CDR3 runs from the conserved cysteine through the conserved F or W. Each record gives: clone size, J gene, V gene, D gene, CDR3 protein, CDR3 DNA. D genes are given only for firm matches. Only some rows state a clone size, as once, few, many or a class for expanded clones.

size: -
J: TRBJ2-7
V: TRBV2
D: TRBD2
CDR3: CASSDLLAGPEQYF
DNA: TGTGCCAGCAGTGACCTGCTAGCGGGGCCCGAGCAGTACTTC

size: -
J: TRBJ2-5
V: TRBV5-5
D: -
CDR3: CASSQEVDSLSVAQYF
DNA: TGTGCCAGCAGCCAGGAGGTGGACAGCCTTTCGGTGGCCCAGTACTTC

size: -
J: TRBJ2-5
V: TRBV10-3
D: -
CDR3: CAISVSGNKETQYF
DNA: TGTGCCATCAGTGTTTCCGGGAATAAAGAGACCCAGTACTTC

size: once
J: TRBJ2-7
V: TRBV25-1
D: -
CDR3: CASSLGSRFAYEQYF
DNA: TGTGCCAGCAGCTTGGGGAGCAGGTTCGCCTACGAGCAGTACTTC

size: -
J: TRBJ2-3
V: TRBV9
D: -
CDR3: CASSPRTDTQYF
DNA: TGTGCCAGCAGCCCGAGGACCGATACGCAGTATTTT

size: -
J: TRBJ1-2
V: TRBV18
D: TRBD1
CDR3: CASSPISGTDWDGYTF
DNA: TGTGCCAGCTCACCGATCTCCGGGACAGATTGGGATGGCTACACCTTC

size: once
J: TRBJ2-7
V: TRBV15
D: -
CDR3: CATSRGLTYEQYF
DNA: TGTGCCACCAGCAGGGGTCTTACCTACGAGCAGTACTTC

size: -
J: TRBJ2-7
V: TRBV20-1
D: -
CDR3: CSANGYEQYF
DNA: TGCAGTGCTAATGGCTACGAGCAGTACTTC

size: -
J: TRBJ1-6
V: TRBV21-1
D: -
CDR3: CASSKVGDMESNSPLHF
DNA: TGTGCCAGCAGCAAAGTGGGGGACATGGAGTCTAATTCACCCCTCCACTTT

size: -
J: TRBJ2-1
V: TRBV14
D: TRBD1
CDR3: CASSPGTVTYNEQFF
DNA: TGTGCCAGCAGCCCCGGGACAGTTACTTACAATGAGCAGTTCTTC

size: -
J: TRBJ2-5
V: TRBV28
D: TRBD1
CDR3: CASSLLGTGLETQYF
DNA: TGTGCCAGCAGCCTCCTAGGGACAGGGCTAGAGACCCAGTACTTC

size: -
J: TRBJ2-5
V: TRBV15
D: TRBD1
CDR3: CATSGRQGLGETQYF
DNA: TGTGCCACCAGCGGCCGACAGGGGTTGGGAGAGACCCAGTACTTC

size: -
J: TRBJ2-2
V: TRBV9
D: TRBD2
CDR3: CASSVEAGEGSGELFF
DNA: TGTGCCAGCAGCGTAGAAGCGGGAGAGGGTAGTGGGGAGCTGTTTTTT

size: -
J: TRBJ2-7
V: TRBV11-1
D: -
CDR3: CASSLAGTYEQYF
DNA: TGTGCCAGCAGCTTAGCGGGAACCTACGAGCAGTACTTC

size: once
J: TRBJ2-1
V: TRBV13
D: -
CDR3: CASSLRGVDEQFF
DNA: TGTGCCAGCAGCTTGAGGGGAGTAGATGAGCAGTTCTTC